This T cell receptor (beta chain) derives from a study of shared clonotypes between healthy human individuals. Here immunoSEQ multiplex PCR was the method, and the copy in TCRdb shows in-frame clones only, minus some. The sample lists hundreds of thousands of clones; about 76% were seen once. Free of recent acute infections or vaccinations, the donors were healthy HIV-negative adults. This CDR3 is built from 13 residues. Between the trimmed V and J ends, which lost 3 bases and 2 bases, there was a span of 7 bases. The germline CDR1 and CDR2 sequences are LNHDA and SQIVND (reference sequence). The clonotype originates from a woman aged 40-49 years in good health. Some clones in this sample may be carry-over from other donors' samples. The chain employs TRBV19 and TRBJ2-5; D is unresolved. Specimen: PBMCs. CDR3: CASSINGQETQYF. In DNA form, the CDR3 reads TGTGCCAGTAGTATCAATGGACAAGAGACCCAGTACTTC.